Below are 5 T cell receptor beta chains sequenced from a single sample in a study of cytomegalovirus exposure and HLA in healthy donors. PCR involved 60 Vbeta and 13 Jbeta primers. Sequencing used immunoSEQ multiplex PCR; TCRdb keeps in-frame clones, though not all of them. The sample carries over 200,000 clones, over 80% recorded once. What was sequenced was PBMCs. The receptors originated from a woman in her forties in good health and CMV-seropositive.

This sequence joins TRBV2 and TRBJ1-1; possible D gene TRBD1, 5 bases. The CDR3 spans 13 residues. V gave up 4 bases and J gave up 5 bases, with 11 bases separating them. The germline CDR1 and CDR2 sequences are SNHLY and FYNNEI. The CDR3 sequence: CASSVTDQTEAFF. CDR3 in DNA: TGTGCCAGCAGTGTGACAGACCAGACTGAAGCTTTCTTT. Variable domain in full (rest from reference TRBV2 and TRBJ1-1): EPEVTQTPSHQVTQMGQEVILRCVPISNHLYFYWYRQILGQKVEFLVSFYNNEISEKSEIFDDQFSVERPDGSNFTLKIRSTKLEDSAMYFCASSVTDQTEAFFGQGTRLTVV.

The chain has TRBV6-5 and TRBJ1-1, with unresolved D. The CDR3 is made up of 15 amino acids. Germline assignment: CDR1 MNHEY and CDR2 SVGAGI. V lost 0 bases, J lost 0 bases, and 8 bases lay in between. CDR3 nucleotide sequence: TGTGCCAGCAGTTACTCGGGCACCGTGAACACTGAAGCTTTCTTT. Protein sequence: CASSYSGTVNTEAFF.

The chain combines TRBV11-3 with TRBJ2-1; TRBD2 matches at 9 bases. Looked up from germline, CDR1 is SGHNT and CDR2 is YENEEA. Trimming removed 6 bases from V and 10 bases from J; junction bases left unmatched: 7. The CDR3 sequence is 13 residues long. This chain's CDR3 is CASSFTSGWEQFF. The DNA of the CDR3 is TGTGCCAGCAGTTTTACTAGCGGGTGGGAGCAGTTCTTC.

This CDR3 is CASSPHQGPEAEAFF. The CDR3, as DNA: TGTGCCAGCTCACCACATCAGGGGCCGGAAGCTGAAGCTTTCTTT. This rearrangement joins TRBV18 to TRBJ1-1, with D possibly TRBD1 on 6 matching bases. V was trimmed by 1 base and J by 6 bases, leaving 15 bases between them. CDR1 is KGHSH, CDR2 LQKENI, per germline. The CDR3 sequence is 15 residues long.

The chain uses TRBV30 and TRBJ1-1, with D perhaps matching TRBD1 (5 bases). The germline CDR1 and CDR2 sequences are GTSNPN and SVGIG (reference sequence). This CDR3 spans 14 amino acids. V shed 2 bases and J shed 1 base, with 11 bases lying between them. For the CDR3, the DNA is TGTGCCTGGAGTCACGGGAGGGGGAACACTGAAGCTTTCTTT. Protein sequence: CAWSHGRGNTEAFF. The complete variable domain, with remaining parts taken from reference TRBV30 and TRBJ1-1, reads SQTIHQWPATLVQPVGSPLSLECTVEGTSNPNLYWYRQAAGRGLQLLFYSVGIGQISSEVPQNLSASRPQDRQFILSSKKLLLSDSGFYLCAWSHGRGNTEAFFGQGTRLTVV.